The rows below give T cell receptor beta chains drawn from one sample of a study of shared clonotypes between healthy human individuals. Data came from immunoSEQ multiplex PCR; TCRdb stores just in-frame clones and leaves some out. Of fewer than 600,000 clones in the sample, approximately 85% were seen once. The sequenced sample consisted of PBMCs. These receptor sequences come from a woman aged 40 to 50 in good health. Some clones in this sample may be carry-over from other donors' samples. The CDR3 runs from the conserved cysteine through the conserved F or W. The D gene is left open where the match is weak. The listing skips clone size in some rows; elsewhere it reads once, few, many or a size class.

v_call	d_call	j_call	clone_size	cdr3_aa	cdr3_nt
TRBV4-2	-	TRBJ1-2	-	CASSQDLGRVYGYTF	TGTGCCAGCAGCCAAGATCTGGGGCGGGTCTATGGCTACACCTTC
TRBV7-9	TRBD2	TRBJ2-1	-	CASSLEASGHNEQFF	TGTGCCAGCAGCCTAGAGGCTAGCGGGCACAATGAGCAGTTCTTC
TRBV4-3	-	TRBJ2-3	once	CASSLNSPEATDTQYF	TGCGCCAGCAGCCTTAACAGCCCTGAGGCCACAGATACGCAGTATTTT
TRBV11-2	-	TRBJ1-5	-	CASSWQGHNQPQHF	TGTGCCAGCAGCTGGCAGGGTCACAATCAGCCCCAGCATTTT
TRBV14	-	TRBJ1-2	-	CASSQDRIYGYTF	TGTGCCAGCAGCCAAGACAGGATTTATGGCTACACCTTC
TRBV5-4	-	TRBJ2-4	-	CASSEPPSWLQYF	TGTGCCAGCAGCGAACCTCCTTCCTGGCTTCAGTACTTC
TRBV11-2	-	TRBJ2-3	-	CASSLNTQYF	TGTGCCAGCAGCTTGAATACGCAGTATTTT
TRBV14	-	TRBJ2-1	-	CASSQGRGSYNEQFF	TGTGCCAGCAGCCAAGGCAGGGGCTCCTACAATGAGCAGTTCTTC
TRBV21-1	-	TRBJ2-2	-	CAFNRGRATGELFF	TGTGCCTTTAACCGCGGGAGGGCCACCGGGGAGCTGTTTTTT
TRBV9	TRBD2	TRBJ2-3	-	CASSVGVSGITDTQYF	TGTGCCAGCAGCGTAGGTGTTAGCGGGATTACAGATACGCAGTATTTT
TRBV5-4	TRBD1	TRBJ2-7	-	CASSLFSGQGFYEQYF	TGTGCCAGCAGCTTGTTTTCGGGACAGGGATTTTACGAGCAGTACTTC
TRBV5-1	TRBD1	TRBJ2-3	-	CASSLRTGRTDTQYF	TGCGCCAGCAGCCTTCGGACAGGGAGAACAGATACGCAGTATTTT
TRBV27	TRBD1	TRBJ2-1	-	CASSPLIRQGKSNEQFF	TGTGCCAGCAGCCCTTTGATCCGACAGGGAAAAAGCAATGAGCAGTTCTTC
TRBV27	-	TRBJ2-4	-	CASTTWAGRGLLAKNIQYF	TGTGCCAGCACGACGTGGGCGGGCCGCGGTTTACTAGCCAAAAACATTCAGTACTTC